A selection of T cell receptor beta chains follows, all from one sample in a study of technical replicates of blood from several donors. Data came from immunoSEQ multiplex PCR; TCRdb stores just in-frame clones and leaves some out. Of about 73,000 clones listed, about 92% were seen once; the top ten hold roughly 0.25%. The sample was T cells isolated from PBMCs. Source of these receptors: a human donor in good health. CDR3s leave out the opening cysteine and the closing phenylalanine or tryptophan.

j_call,v_call,cdr3_aa
TRBJ2-3,TRBV11-2,ASSLERAGGSEY
TRBJ2-7,TRBV28,ASSPGTGSEQY
TRBJ1-2,TRBV29-1,SVADYGYT
TRBJ2-7,TRBV28,ASSFGGGEQY
TRBJ1-2,TRBV11-3,ASSLVTDYGYT
TRBJ1-2,TRBV10-3,AISGGSGDYGYT
TRBJ2-3,TRBV7-2,ASSLVILASTDTQY
TRBJ1-2,TRBV5-4,ASSLVTGSYGYT
TRBJ1-6,TRBV7-9,ASSQGGSYNSPLH
TRBJ2-7,TRBV28,ASSLSARGTSYEQY
TRBJ2-2,TRBV9,ASSGVAGTGELF
TRBJ1-2,TRBV7-6,ASPLYRGVHRGGYT
TRBJ2-2,TRBV6-5,ASSYSPGHPGELF
TRBJ1-1,TRBV7-9,ASSPGSNTEAF
TRBJ1-4,TRBV14,ASSQEWRAAPNEKLF
TRBJ2-3,TRBV7-3,ASSRAGTGYSDTQY
TRBJ2-2,TRBV18,ASSPPGLASPGELF
TRBJ1-4,TRBV5-4,ASSPARGAGGVNEKLF
TRBJ1-6,TRBV30,VSGSGGNSPLH
TRBJ1-1,TRBV7-9,ASSLARAWTPLNTEAF
TRBJ2-1,TRBV11-3,ASSLRLGGNEQF
TRBJ2-7,TRBV6-5,ASSYSTATYEQY
TRBJ1-2,TRBV19,ASSVDRDRDYGYT
TRBJ2-1,TRBV12-2,ASRLAGGDEQF
TRBJ1-2,TRBV19,ASRNPGVAGYT
TRBJ2-7,TRBV27,ASSWTGTGDYEQY
TRBJ2-7,TRBV29-1,SVARITVQGTYEQY
TRBJ2-7,TRBV9,ASSVVPSSYEQY
TRBJ2-1,TRBV9,ASSVGAGLELPLMF
TRBJ2-1,TRBV10-1,ASSVSGPGEQF
TRBJ1-1,TRBV12-2,ASRLAARVIDTEAF
TRBJ1-2,TRBV7-9,ASSPPDGYT
TRBJ1-2,TRBV2,ASSEYGRLDGYT
TRBJ1-4,TRBV5-4,ASSLAHNRGYGEKLF
TRBJ2-7,TRBV12-5,ASGLVSGGQLTLGVYEQY
TRBJ2-7,TRBV19,ASSERPTRLFNEQY
TRBJ2-2,TRBV27,ASSLRGGWTGELF
TRBJ1-1,TRBV6-1,ASSDGGENTEAF
TRBJ2-7,TRBV5-4,ASSLIRSESYEQY
TRBJ2-7,TRBV7-6,ASSLAVGGASYEQY
TRBJ2-7,TRBV25-1,ASEQGAHEQY
TRBJ1-4,TRBV30,ASLRGFNEKLF
TRBJ2-7,TRBV7-9,ASSPRDRVLAGVYEQY
TRBJ2-1,TRBV7-9,ASRLPTGKHEQF
TRBJ2-7,TRBV27,ASSLGGHVTGPSYEQY
TRBJ2-7,TRBV18,ASSPSTGQVYEQY
TRBJ2-5,TRBV19,ASSPGGAVETQY
TRBJ2-7,TRBV4-1,ASSQIPGEIEEQY
TRBJ2-1,TRBV11-2,ASSSLTGKYNEQF
TRBJ2-2,TRBV30,AREGAQASGRTGELF